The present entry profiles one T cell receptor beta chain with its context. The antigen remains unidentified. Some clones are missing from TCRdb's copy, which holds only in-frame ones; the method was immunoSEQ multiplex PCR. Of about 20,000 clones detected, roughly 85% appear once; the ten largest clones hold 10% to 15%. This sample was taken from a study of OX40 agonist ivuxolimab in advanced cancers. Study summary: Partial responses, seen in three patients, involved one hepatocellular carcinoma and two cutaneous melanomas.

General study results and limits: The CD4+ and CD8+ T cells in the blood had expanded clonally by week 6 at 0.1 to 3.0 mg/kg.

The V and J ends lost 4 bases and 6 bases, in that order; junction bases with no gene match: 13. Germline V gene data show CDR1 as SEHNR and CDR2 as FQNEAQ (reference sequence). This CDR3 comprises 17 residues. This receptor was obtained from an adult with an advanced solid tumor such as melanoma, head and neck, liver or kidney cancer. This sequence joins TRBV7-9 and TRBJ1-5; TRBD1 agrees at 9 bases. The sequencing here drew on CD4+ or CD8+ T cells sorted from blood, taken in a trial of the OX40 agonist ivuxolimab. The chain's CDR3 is CASSSTDPGDRAQPQHF. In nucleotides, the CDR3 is TGTGCCAGCAGCTCCACTGACCCCGGGGACAGGGCTCAGCCCCAGCATTTT.